Ten or more counts support the clone carrying this TCR beta chain. Germline V CDR1 and CDR2: SGHTA, FQGNSA. CDR3 size: 16 residues. Trimming left V 2 bases short and J 0 bases short, with 11 bases between. Localized lung adenocarcinoma, a non-small cell lung cancer, affected the donors. This sample is drawn from a study of CD4 and CD8 cells across lung adenocarcinoma regions. From the PCR reads, TCRdb called clonotypes with MiXCR, one entry per CDR3 protein. The sample shows fewer than 9,500 distinct CDR3 sequences, approximately 50% of them seen only once. The sequence derives from a male donor with lung adenocarcinoma. The CD4 and CD8 labels of this study may be unreliable. The chain is built from TRBV7-2 and TRBJ2-4, with D perhaps TRBD1 (5 bases). Sequencing was carried out using CD8+ T cells from the center of a lung tumor. The CDR3 region has the DNA TGTGCCAGCAGCTTAATGCCCCAGGGAGCCAAAAACATTCAGTACTTC. Translation: CASSLMPQGAKNIQYF.